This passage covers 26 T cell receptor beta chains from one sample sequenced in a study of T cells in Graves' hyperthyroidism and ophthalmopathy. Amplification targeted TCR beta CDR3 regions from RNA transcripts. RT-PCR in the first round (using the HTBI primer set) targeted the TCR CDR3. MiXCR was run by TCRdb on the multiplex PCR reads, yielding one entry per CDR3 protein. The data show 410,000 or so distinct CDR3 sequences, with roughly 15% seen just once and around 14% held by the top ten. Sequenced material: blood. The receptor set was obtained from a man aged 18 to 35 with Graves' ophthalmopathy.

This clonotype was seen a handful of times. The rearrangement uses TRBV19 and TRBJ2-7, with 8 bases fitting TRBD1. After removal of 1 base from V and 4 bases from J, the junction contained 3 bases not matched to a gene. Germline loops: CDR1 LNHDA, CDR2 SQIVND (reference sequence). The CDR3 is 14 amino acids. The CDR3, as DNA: TGTGCCAGTAGTATAGCGCGACAGGGGTACGAGCAGTACTTC. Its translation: CASSIARQGYEQYF.

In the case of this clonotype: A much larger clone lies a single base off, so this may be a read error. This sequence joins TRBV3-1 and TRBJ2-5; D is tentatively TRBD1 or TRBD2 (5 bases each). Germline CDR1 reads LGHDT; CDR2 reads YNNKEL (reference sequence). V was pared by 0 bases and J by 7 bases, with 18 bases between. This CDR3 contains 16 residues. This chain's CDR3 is CASSQEGESYGGTQYF. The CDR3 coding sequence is TGTGCCAGCAGCCAAGAGGGGGAAAGCTATGGAGGGACCCAGTACTTC.

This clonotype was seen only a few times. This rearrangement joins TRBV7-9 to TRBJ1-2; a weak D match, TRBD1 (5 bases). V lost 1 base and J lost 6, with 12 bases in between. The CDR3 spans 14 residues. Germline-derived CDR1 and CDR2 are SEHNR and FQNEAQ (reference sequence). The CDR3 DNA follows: TGTGCCAGCAGCTTAGACGTCAGGGAGGATGGCTACACCTTC. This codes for CASSLDVREDGYTF. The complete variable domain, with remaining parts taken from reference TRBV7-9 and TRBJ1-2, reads DTGVSQNPRHKITKRGQNVTFRCDPISEHNRLYWYRQTLGQGPEFLTYFQNEAQLEKSRLLSDRFSAERPKGSFSTLEIQRTEQGDSAMYLCASSLDVREDGYTFGSGTRLTVV.

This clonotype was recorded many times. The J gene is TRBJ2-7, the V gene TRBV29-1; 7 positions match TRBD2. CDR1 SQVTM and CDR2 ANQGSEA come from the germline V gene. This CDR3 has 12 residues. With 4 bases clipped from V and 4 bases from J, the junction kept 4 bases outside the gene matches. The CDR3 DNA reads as TGCAGCGTTGCAGGCGGGAGATACGAGCAGTACTTC. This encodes CSVAGGRYEQYF.

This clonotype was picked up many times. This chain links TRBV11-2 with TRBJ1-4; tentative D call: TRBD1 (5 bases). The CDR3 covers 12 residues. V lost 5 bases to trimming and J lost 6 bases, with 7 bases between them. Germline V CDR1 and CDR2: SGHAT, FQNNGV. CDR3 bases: TGTGCCAGCAGCCGGGACTATGAAAAACTGTTTTTT. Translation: CASSRDYEKLFF.

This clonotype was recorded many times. CDR3 nucleotides: TGTGCCAGCAGCTCACGGGGCACAGATACGCAGTATTTT. Translation: CASSSRGTDTQYF. The chain carries TRBV7-9 and TRBJ2-3; D is undetermined. V gave up 4 bases and J gave up 1 base, with 6 bases separating them. The length of the CDR3 is 13 residues. CDR1 is SEHNR and CDR2 is FQNEAQ in the germline V gene (reference sequence).

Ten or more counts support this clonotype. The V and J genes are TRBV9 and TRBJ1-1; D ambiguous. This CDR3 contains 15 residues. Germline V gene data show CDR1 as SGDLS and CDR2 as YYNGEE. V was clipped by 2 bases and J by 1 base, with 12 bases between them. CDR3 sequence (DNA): TGTGCCAGCAGCGTTTCTCTCCGGCAGAACACTGAAGCTTTCTTT. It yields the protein CASSVSLRQNTEAFF.

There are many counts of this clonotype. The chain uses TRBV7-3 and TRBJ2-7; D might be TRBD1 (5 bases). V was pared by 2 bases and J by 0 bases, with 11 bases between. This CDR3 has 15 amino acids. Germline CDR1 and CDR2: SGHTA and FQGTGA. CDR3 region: CASSLDSASSYEQYF. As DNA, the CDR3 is TGTGCCAGCAGCTTAGACAGCGCGAGCTCCTACGAGCAGTACTTC.

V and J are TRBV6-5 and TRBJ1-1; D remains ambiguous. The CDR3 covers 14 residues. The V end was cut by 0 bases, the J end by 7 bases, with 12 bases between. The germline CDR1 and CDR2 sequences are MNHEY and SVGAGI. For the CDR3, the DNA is TGTGCCAGCAGTTACTCCGGACTAGTCAGTGAAGCTTTCTTT. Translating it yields CASSYSGLVSEAFF.

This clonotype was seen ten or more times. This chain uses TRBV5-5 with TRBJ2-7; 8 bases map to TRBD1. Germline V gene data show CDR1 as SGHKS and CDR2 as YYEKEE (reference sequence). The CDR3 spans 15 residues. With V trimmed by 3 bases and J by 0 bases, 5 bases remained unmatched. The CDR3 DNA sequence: TGTGCCAGCAGCTGGTGGACAGGGAGCTCCTACGAGCAGTACTTC. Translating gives CASSWWTGSSYEQYF.

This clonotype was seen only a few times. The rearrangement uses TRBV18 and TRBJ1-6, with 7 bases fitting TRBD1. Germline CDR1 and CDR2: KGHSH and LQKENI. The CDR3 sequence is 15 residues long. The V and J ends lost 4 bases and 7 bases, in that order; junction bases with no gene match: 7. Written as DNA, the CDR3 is TGTGCCAGCTCACTGACAACAGGGGTGAATTCACCCCTCCACTTT. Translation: CASSLTTGVNSPLHF.

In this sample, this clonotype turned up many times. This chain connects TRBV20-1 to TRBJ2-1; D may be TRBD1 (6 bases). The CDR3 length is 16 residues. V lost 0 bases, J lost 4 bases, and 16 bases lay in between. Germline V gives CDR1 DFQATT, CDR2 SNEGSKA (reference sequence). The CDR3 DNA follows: TGCAGTGCTAGAGATGAGTGGGACACCCAATACAATGAGCAGTTCTTC. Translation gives CSARDEWDTQYNEQFF.

DNA for the CDR3: TGTGCCAGCAGCTTATCCCCAGGACAGGGTTGGGAGCAGTTCTTC. Translation gives CASSLSPGQGWEQFF. The chain combines TRBV7-2 with TRBJ2-1; 8 bases match TRBD1. V shed 2 bases and J 10 bases; nucleotides not matched to a gene: 10. Germline values: CDR1 SGHTA, CDR2 FQGNSA. CDR3 length: 15 residues.

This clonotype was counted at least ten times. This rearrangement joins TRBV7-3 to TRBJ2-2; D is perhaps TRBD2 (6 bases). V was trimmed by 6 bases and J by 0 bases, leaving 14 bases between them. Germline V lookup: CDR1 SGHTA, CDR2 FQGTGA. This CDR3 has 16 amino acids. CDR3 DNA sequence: TGTGCCAGCAGTCAACACGGGACTCCGAACACCGGGGAGCTGTTTTTT. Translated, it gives CASSQHGTPNTGELFF.

The CDR3 is CASSLLGHFNSPLHF. The CDR3 DNA follows: TGTGCCAGCAGCCTTCTGGGACATTTTAATTCACCCCTCCACTTT. J is TRBJ1-6 and V is TRBV6-1, with D tentatively TRBD1 (6 bases). This CDR3 region has 15 residues. V shed 6 bases and J shed 6 bases, with 15 bases lying between them. CDR1 and CDR2 from the germline V gene are MNHNS and SASEGT.

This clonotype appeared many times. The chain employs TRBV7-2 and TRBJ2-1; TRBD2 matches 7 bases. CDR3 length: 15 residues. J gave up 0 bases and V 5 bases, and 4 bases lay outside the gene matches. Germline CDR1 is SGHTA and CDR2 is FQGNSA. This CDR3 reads CASSPPGGSYNEQFF. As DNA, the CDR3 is TGTGCCAGCAGCCCCCCGGGGGGCTCCTACAATGAGCAGTTCTTC.

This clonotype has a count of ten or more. Here the CDR3 DNA reads TGTGCCAACCAACAGGGGGTCGGCTATGGCTACACCTTC. This encodes CANQQGVGYGYTF. This chain joins TRBV2 and TRBJ1-2; 8 bases map to TRBD1. CDR3 length: 13 amino acids. V was clipped by 10 bases and J by 4 bases; unmatched bases: 8. CDR1 is SNHLY, CDR2 FYNNEI, per germline.

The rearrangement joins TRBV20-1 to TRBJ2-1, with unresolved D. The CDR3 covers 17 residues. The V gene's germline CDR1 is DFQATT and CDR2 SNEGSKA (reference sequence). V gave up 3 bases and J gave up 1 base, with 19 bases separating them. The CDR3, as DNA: TGCAGTGCTAGGCCTCGCGACTTATGGGCATCCTACAATGAGCAGTTCTTC. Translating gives CSARPRDLWASYNEQFF.

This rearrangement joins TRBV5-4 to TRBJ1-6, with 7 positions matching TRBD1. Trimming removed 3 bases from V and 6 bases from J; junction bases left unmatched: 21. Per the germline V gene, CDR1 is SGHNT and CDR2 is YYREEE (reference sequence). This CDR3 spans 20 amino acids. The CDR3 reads CASSSLPTGHRLPGNSPLHF. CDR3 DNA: TGTGCCAGCAGCTCCCTCCCGACAGGGCACCGTCTACCGGGTAATTCACCCCTCCACTTT.

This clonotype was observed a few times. In DNA form, the CDR3 reads TGCAGCGTTGAAGAAGAGGGGAAAGAGACCCAGTACTTC. Translated, it gives CSVEEEGKETQYF. The V gene is TRBV29-1, the J gene TRBJ2-5; D possibly matches TRBD1 or TRBD2 (5 bases each). The CDR3 runs 13 residues. Germline V gene lookup returns CDR1 SQVTM and CDR2 ANQGSEA. V was trimmed by 0 bases and J by 3 bases, leaving 8 bases between them.

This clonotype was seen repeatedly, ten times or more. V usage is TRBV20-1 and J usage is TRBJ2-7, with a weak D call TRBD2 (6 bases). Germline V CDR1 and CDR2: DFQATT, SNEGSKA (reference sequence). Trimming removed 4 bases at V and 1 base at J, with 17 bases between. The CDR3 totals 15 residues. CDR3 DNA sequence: TGCAGTGCTACGAGTTCCGGGACTCCATCCTACGAGCAGTACTTC. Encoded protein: CSATSSGTPSYEQYF.

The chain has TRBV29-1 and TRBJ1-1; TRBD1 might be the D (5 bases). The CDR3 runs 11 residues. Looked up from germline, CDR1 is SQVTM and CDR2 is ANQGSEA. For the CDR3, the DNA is TGCGGGGACGGGGCTTCGGCTGAAGCTTTCTTT. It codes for CGDGASAEAFF.

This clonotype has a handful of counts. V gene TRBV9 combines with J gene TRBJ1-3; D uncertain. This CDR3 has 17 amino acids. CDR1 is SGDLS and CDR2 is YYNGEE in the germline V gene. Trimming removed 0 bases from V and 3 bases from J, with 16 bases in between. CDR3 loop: CASSVAETAVFGNTIYF. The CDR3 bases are TGTGCCAGCAGCGTAGCCGAAACAGCGGTGTTTGGAAACACCATATATTTT.

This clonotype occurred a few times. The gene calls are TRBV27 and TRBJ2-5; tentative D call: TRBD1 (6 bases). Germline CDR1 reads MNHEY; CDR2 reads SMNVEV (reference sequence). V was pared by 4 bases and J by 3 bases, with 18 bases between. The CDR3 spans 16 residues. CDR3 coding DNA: TGTGCCAGCAGTTCATATTCCCTAAACAGGGAAGAGACCCAGTACTTC. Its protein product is CASSSYSLNREETQYF.

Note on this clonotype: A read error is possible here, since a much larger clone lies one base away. The CDR3 loop is CASSFGGDDIYEQYF. Here the CDR3 DNA reads TGTGCCAGCAGCTTTGGCGGGGACGACATTTACGAGCAGTACTTC. This rearrangement joins TRBV7-3 to TRBJ2-7, with D possibly being TRBD2 (6 bases). This CDR3 comprises 15 residues. CDR1 and CDR2 (germline): SGHTA, FQGTGA. With 3 bases removed from V and 4 bases from J, the gap between germline ends came to 16 bases.

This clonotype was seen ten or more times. CDR3 DNA: TGTGCCAGCAGGCCAGCGGGAAGCTCCTACAATGAGCAGTTCTTC. It yields the protein CASRPAGSSYNEQFF. The chain links TRBV7-9 to TRBJ2-1, with 7 bases fitting TRBD2. CDR1 is SEHNR, CDR2 FQNEAQ, per germline (reference sequence). This CDR3 has 15 residues. The J segment lost 0 bases and the V segment lost 6 bases, leaving 5 bases of the junction unmatched.